Below are 2 T cell receptor beta chains sequenced from a single sample in a study of OX40 agonist ivuxolimab in advanced cancers. Sequencing was performed with immunoSEQ multiplex PCR; in TCRdb, only in-frame clones are kept and a portion is missing. The data show about 70,000 clones, 86% seen once. Sample: CD4+ or CD8+ T cells sorted from blood, taken in a trial of the OX40 agonist ivuxolimab. The receptors derive from an adult with an advanced solid tumor such as melanoma, head and neck, liver or kidney cancer.

This clone has a single count. This rearrangement joins TRBV30 to TRBJ1-5; D is uncertain. The length of the CDR3 is 15 residues. V lost 1 base and J lost 1, with 11 bases in between. Germline CDR1 is GTSNPN and CDR2 is SVGIG (reference sequence). CDR3 in amino acids: CAWSETVASNQPQHF. The DNA of the CDR3 is TGTGCCTGGAGTGAGACCGTCGCGAGCAATCAGCCCCAGCATTTT.

The V call is TRBV2, the J call TRBJ2-3; the D is unclear. The CDR3 has 12 amino acids. Between the trimmed V and J ends, which lost 5 bases and 7 bases, there was a span of 10 bases. CDR1 is SNHLY, CDR2 FYNNEI, per germline. CDR3 DNA sequence: TGTGCCAGCAGTTCAATCATGAATACGCAGTATTTT. Translation: CASSSIMNTQYF.